These 2 T cell receptor beta chains were all obtained from the same sample, sequenced in a study of blood T cell repertoires in COVID-19. The protocol was immunoSEQ multiplex PCR, while the TCRdb copy is restricted to in-frame clones and leaves out a portion. The table includes 150,000 or so clones, around two thirds detected once. Sample: peripheral blood. The receptors come from a woman over 75 with acute or convalescent COVID-19.

The chain joins TRBV28 to TRBJ2-7; weak D call: TRBD1 (5 bases). This CDR3 has 14 residues. Germline CDR1 is MDHEN and CDR2 is SYDVKM. V dropped 4 bases and J dropped 3 bases, with 13 bases sitting between them. This CDR3 is CASSSSGAVYEQYF. The CDR3 DNA follows: TGTGCCAGCAGTTCCAGTGGGGCCGTCTACGAGCAGTACTTC. Combining the CDR3 with reference TRBV28 and TRBJ2-7 gives the whole variable domain DVKVTQSSRYLVKRTGEKVFLECVQDMDHENMFWYRQDPGLGLRLIYFSYDVKMKEKGDIPEGYSVSREKKERFSLILESASTNQTSMYLCASSSSGAVYEQYFGPGTRLTVT.

The J gene is TRBJ2-7, the V gene TRBV7-9; 12 bases fit TRBD2. The CDR3 is 16 amino acids. Looked up from germline, CDR1 is SEHNR and CDR2 is FQNEAQ (reference sequence). J was trimmed by 6 bases and V by 5 bases; bases with no gene match: 11. CDR3 bases: TGTGCCAGCAGCCGAAGACTAGCGGGAGAGGTCGTCGAGCAGTACTTC. Residues: CASSRRLAGEVVEQYF. Full variable domain (remainder filled in from reference TRBV7-9 and TRBJ2-7): DTGVSQNPRHKITKRGQNVTFRCDPISEHNRLYWYRQTLGQGPEFLTYFQNEAQLEKSRLLSDRFSAERPKGSFSTLEIQRTEQGDSAMYLCASSRRLAGEVVEQYFGPGTRLTVT.